This T cell receptor (beta chain) was sequenced in a study of T cell repertoires in cytomegalovirus infection. MiXCR was run by TCRdb on the reads, yielding one entry per CDR3 protein. The sample lists almost 550,000 distinct CDR3 sequences, approximately 16% seen once, with more than 20% in the top ten. General study points: CMV-specific HLA-C-restricted TCR beta clonotypes dominated the ex vivo response.

The CDR3 length is 16 residues. V lost 5 bases to trimming and J lost 4 bases, with 18 bases between them. Germline CDR1 and CDR2: MNHNS and SASEGT. This clonotype has at least ten counts. What it recognizes is unknown. This sequence joins TRBV6-1 and TRBJ1-5, with D perhaps matching TRBD1 (6 bases). The source of this sequence is a human donor in good health (CMV status not recorded). Some clones in this sample may be carry-over from other donors' samples. Sequenced input: CD8+ T cells from PBMCs. CDR3 sequence (DNA): TGTGCCAGCAGTCCAAAATTAGGGGGGAAAAATCAGCCCCAGCATTTT. Translating it yields CASSPKLGGKNQPQHF.